This TCR beta chain was sequenced during a study of T cells after yellow fever vaccination. Trimming removed 5 bases from V and 1 base from J, with 11 bases in between. The CDR3 has 13 amino acids. Germline loops: CDR1 SQVTM, CDR2 ANQGSEA. TCRdb recomputed calls from the 5' RACE reads with MiXCR, one row per CDR3 protein. In the table there are a few hundred thousand distinct CDR3 sequences, over 15% of which are singletons. The input for sequencing was PBMCs, taken 15 days after the yellow fever booster vaccination. The TCR was taken from a man aged 25-45 years who received the YFV17D yellow fever vaccine. The chain links TRBV29-1 to TRBJ1-1, with a tentative D call TRBD1 (6 bases). CDR3 protein: CSVSEGGNTEAFF. The CDR3 coding sequence is TGCAGCGTTTCTGAGGGGGGGAACACTGAAGCTTTCTTT. The entire variable domain, with the rest obtained from reference TRBV29-1 and TRBJ1-1, is as follows: SAVISQKPSRDICQRGTSLTIQCQVDSQVTMMFWYRQQPGQSLTLIATANQGSEATYESGFVIDKFPISRPNLTFSTLTVSNMSPEDSSIYLCSVSEGGNTEAFFGQGTRLTVV.